Below are 32 T cell receptor beta chains sequenced from a single sample in a study of breast tumors, draining lymph nodes, adjacent tissues (dated by TCRdb to the mid-2010s). The method behind the library was multiplex PCR. TCRdb records Illumina HiSeq 2000 as the sequencer. Through fastp at Q25 and MiXCR, TCRdb rebuilt clones from the public reads, retaining in-frame beta chains. Every entry covers one CDR3 protein and lists the most common genes and DNA from its rows. This sample gives under 75,000 distinct CDR3 sequences in total; approximately 57% of them show up just once. Clones ranked in the top ten supply roughly 19% of the sample. Specimen: breast tumor tissue. The receptors come from a female donor with breast cancer. Some clones in this sample may be carry-over from other donors' samples.

This clonotype occurred once. Because the CDR3 is missing its conserved closing phenylalanine or tryptophan, this is likely a read error. Because the CDR3's place on the DNA is in doubt, the DNA is left out and the CDR3 is given as listed by TCRdb. The J gene is TRBJ1-1, the V gene TRBV2; the table names TRBD1, a call not compared with the DNA. The CDR3 spans 11 residues, counting both ends. Looked up from germline, CDR1 is SNHLY and CDR2 is FYNNEI. The CDR3: CASSELDKITI.

The chain couples TRBV2 to TRBJ1-2; no clear D gene. V gave up 2 bases and J gave up 8 bases, with 9 bases separating them. Germline CDR1 reads SNHLY; CDR2 reads FYNNEI. This CDR3 is 12 amino acids long. DNA of the CDR3: TGTGCCAGCAGTGAATGGTATGGCGGCTACACCTTC. Translating it yields CASSEWYGGYTF.

The CDR3 sequence is CSASIRVNSYNEQFF. CDR3 DNA: TGCAGTGCTAGCATCAGGGTGAATTCCTACAATGAGCAGTTCTTC. The V gene is TRBV20-1, the J gene TRBJ2-1, with D possibly being TRBD1 (5 bases). Per the germline V gene, CDR1 is DFQATT and CDR2 is SNEGSKA (reference sequence). V was shortened by 3 bases and J by 1 base, with 13 bases between the two germline ends. This CDR3 has 15 amino acids.

This clonotype was seen at least ten times. Since a much larger clone is just one base distant, this may be a read error. This chain uses TRBV5-8 with TRBJ1-2; possibly TRBD1 for D (5 bases). Germline CDR1 and CDR2: SGHTS and YDEGEE. Trimming left V 2 bases short and J 5 bases short, with 13 bases between. This CDR3 has 14 residues. The CDR3 loop reads CASSLMGPGYGYTF. CDR3 DNA: TGTGCCAGCAGCTTAATGGGACCGGGGTATGGCTACACCTTC.

This sequence joins TRBV2 and TRBJ1-2; 10 bases fit TRBD1. Germline V gene lookup returns CDR1 SNHLY and CDR2 FYNNEI. Trimming removed 5 bases from V and 1 base from J; junction bases left unmatched: 7. This CDR3 has 16 residues. CDR3 nucleotides: TGTGCCAGCAGTAGACCGGGACAGGGGCTTAACTATGGCTACACCTTC. It translates to CASSRPGQGLNYGYTF.

The genes are TRBV2 and TRBJ2-3, with a tentative D call TRBD2 (8 bases). Trimming pared 5 bases from V and 5 bases from J, leaving 26 bases between. The CDR3 is 18 amino acids. CDR1 SNHLY and CDR2 FYNNEI come from the germline V gene. CDR3 sequence reads: CASSPGLVRGGVQDTQYF. DNA of the CDR3: TGTGCCAGCAGTCCGGGACTAGTCAGGGGGGGGGTGCAAGATACGCAGTATTTT.

The chain uses TRBV7-6 and TRBJ2-1; 13 bases line up with TRBD2. CDR3 length: 14 residues. Germline V gene data show CDR1 as SGHVS and CDR2 as FNYEAQ. The J segment lost 9 bases and the V segment lost 1 base, leaving 0 bases of the junction unmatched. The CDR3 DNA is TGTGCCAGCAGCTTAGGGACTAGCGGGGGTGAGCAGTTCTTC. Amino acids: CASSLGTSGGEQFF.

Remarks on this clonotype: A much more abundant neighbour one base away suggests this may be a read error. Because it lacks the conserved phenylalanine or tryptophan at the end, this CDR3 is likely a read error. The gene calls are TRBV6-6 and TRBJ2-5, with D unclear. There are 13 residues in the CDR3. Trimming left V 8 bases short and J 1 base short, with 11 bases between. Germline V gives CDR1 MNHNY, CDR2 SVGAGI (reference sequence). Here the CDR3 DNA reads TGTGCCAGCTCGGATCAGGCCCAAGAGACCCAGTACCTC. Translated: CASSDQAQETQYL.

This clonotype has just a few counts. The chain has TRBV25-1 and TRBJ2-5; no clear D. Trimming pared 3 bases from V and 5 bases from J, leaving 4 bases between. Germline CDR1 reads MGHDK; CDR2 reads SYGVNS. The CDR3 loop spans 11 amino acids. The CDR3 loop reads CASSEGETQYF. CDR3 nucleotide sequence: TGTGCCAGCAGTGAGGGGGAGACCCAGTACTTC. The full variable domain, completed using reference TRBV25-1 and TRBJ2-5, is EADIYQTPRYLVIGTGKKITLECSQTMGHDKMYWYQQDPGMELHLIHYSYGVNSTEKGDLSSESTVSRIRTEHFPLTLESARPSHTSQYLCASSEGETQYFGPGTRLLVL.

This clonotype was counted many times. A much larger clone differs by one base, so this may be a read error. The chain carries TRBV20-1 and TRBJ2-7; possible D gene TRBD1, 6 bases. The CDR3 is 14 residues long. Germline loops: CDR1 DFQATT, CDR2 SNEGSKA (reference sequence). Trimming removed 5 bases from V and 6 bases from J, with 20 bases in between. The CDR3 spells CSAWARDKDSEQYF. In DNA, the CDR3 is TGCAGTGCTTGGGCCCGGGACAAAGACTCCGAGCAGTACTTC.

About this clonotype itself: One junction end disagrees with the germline gene, perhaps due to a read error. This chain uses TRBV7-8 with TRBJ1-5, with D possibly being TRBD1 (6 bases). The length of the CDR3 is 13 residues. The germline V gene encodes CDR1 SGHVS and CDR2 FQNEAQ. CDR3 sequence reads: CASSWAGDQPQHF. The CDR3 nucleotides are TGCGCCAGCAGCTGGGCAGGGGATCAGCCCCAGCATTTT.

This clonotype was counted a few times. This may be a read error, as it is one base from a much larger clone. J is TRBJ1-2 and V is TRBV5-1, with D unresolved. This CDR3 is built from 16 residues. The germline V and J ends were trimmed by 4 bases and 4 bases, with 20 bases remaining between them. Germline assignment: CDR1 SGHRS and CDR2 YFSETQ. The CDR3 DNA reads TGCGCCAGCAGCCTCCGGACGGCGGTGATCTTCTATGGCTACACCTTC. This codes for CASSLRTAVIFYGYTF.

The gene calls are TRBV7-3 and TRBJ1-4; 10 nucleotides align to TRBD1. The CDR3 has 16 residues. V shed 4 bases and J 5 bases; nucleotides not matched to a gene: 7. Germline assignment: CDR1 SGHTA and CDR2 FQGTGA. The CDR3 protein is CASSSDRGRGNEKLFF. The CDR3 DNA sequence: TGTGCCAGCAGCTCAGACAGGGGGCGCGGGAATGAAAAACTGTTTTTT.

About this clonotype: The CDR3 does not close with the conserved phenylalanine or tryptophan, likely indicating a read error. The chain carries TRBV19 and TRBJ2-7; the match to TRBD2 covers 14 bases. Losses at the gene ends were 6 bases for V and 9 bases for J; bases not matched to a gene: 13. The CDR3 loop spans 16 amino acids. Germline values: CDR1 LNHDA, CDR2 SQIVND (reference sequence). The CDR3 sequence: CASSLMRTSGRSPQYS. Here the CDR3 DNA reads TGTGCCAGTAGCCTTATGAGGACTAGCGGGAGGTCACCGCAGTACTCC.

This clonotype was observed at least ten times. The V call is TRBV5-1, the J call TRBJ2-2; 9 positions agree with TRBD1. Germline V gene sequence: CDR1 SGHRS, CDR2 YFSETQ. With V trimmed by 4 bases and J by 5 bases, 6 bases remained unmatched. CDR3 size: 15 residues. This CDR3 is CASSPTGGGTGELFF. The CDR3 DNA reads TGCGCCAGCAGCCCAACAGGGGGCGGAACCGGGGAGCTGTTTTTT.

V usage is TRBV12-3 or TRBV12-4 and J usage is TRBJ1-5, with D maybe TRBD1 (5 bases). This CDR3 is built from 13 residues. The V gene lost 3 bases and the J gene lost 14 bases, with 17 bases spanning the gap. In DNA, the CDR3 is TGTGCCAGCAGTTTCGCGCGTACCGGGGCCGAGCATTTT. Its translation: CASSFARTGAEHF.

The chain joins TRBV20-1 to TRBJ2-1; 11 nucleotides line up with TRBD2. The CDR3 loop spans 15 amino acids. Germline CDR1 DFQATT, CDR2 SNEGSKA (reference sequence). After removal of 8 bases from V and 7 bases from J, the junction contained 13 bases not matched to a gene. The CDR3 DNA reads TGCAGTACACAGACGGGACTAGCGGAGAAGAATGAGCAGTTCTTC. It codes for CSTQTGLAEKNEQFF.

This clonotype was counted many times. The chain links TRBV5-6 to TRBJ2-7; D may match TRBD1 or TRBD2 (7 bases each). Trimming took 2 bases from V and 3 from J, leaving 15 bases between them. This CDR3 is 15 amino acids long. Germline CDR1 SGHDT, CDR2 YYEEEE. CDR3 region: CASSLGPRGGYEQYF. CDR3 nucleotides: TGTGCCAGCAGCTTAGGCCCCAGGGGGGGCTACGAGCAGTACTTC. Supplemented by reference TRBV5-6 and TRBJ2-7, the full variable domain reads DAGVTQSPTHLIKTRGQQVTLRCSPKSGHDTVSWYQQALGQGPQFIFQYYEEEERQRGNFPDRFSGHQFPNYSSELNVNALLLGDSALYLCASSLGPRGGYEQYFGPGTRLTVT.

The CDR3 loop reads CSARTSRTSYNEQFF. The CDR3 DNA reads TGCAGCGCCAGGACTAGCAGAACCTCCTACAATGAGCAGTTCTTC. V usage is TRBV29-1 and J usage is TRBJ2-1; TRBD2 agrees at 8 bases. The length of the CDR3 is 15 residues. V lost 7 bases and J lost 0; bases outside the gene matches: 8. The germline CDR1 and CDR2 sequences are SQVTM and ANQGSEA.

In its sample, this clonotype was seen many times. The chain is built from TRBV19 and TRBJ1-1, with a tentative D call TRBD1 (5 bases). This CDR3 spans 13 amino acids. V was pared by 7 bases and J by 5 bases, with 14 bases between. Per germline, CDR1 LNHDA and CDR2 SQIVND (reference sequence). CDR3 sequence: CASTTGVGTEAFF. In DNA, the CDR3 is TGTGCCAGTACCACAGGCGTCGGTACTGAAGCTTTCTTT.

The rearrangement joins TRBV4-1 to TRBJ2-5; 9 bases are a match to TRBD1. The trim removed 0 bases at V and 7 bases at J, leaving 6 bases unmatched. CDR3 length: 15 amino acids. Germline V CDR1 and CDR2: MGHRA, YSYEKL. Written as DNA, the CDR3 is TGCGCCAGCAGCCAAGATGGGACAGGGCGGGCGACCCAGTACTTC. Protein product: CASSQDGTGRATQYF.

J is TRBJ1-3 and V is TRBV15; D call uncertain. The germline CDR1 and CDR2 sequences are LNHNV and YYDKDF (reference sequence). The CDR3 is made up of 15 amino acids. Trimming took 1 base from V and 0 from J, leaving 7 bases between them. The CDR3 coding sequence is TGTGCCACCAGCAGAGGCCAGAGCTCTGGAAACACCATATATTTT. It yields the protein CATSRGQSSGNTIYF.

For this clonotype: The junction departs from the called germline gene at one end, perhaps through a read error. The CDR3 is CASRDQWSAYNSPPHF. CDR3 nucleotide sequence: TGTGCCAGCAGGGATCAGTGGAGCGCCTATAATTCACCCCCCCACTTT. The genes are TRBV6-1 and TRBJ1-6; D not certain. Germline CDR1 and CDR2: MNHNS and SASEGT. The CDR3 extends over 16 amino acids.

As to this clonotype: A much larger clone differs from this one at a single base, so this may be a read error. This chain uses TRBV4-3 with TRBJ1-1; D remains unclear. This CDR3 contains 14 residues. Germline CDR1 and CDR2: LGHNA and YSLEER. The CDR3 DNA reads as TGCGCCAGCAGCCACCCCTTGAGGCGGTCTGAAGCTCTCTTT. It translates to CASSHPLRRSEALF.

V gene TRBV2 combines with J gene TRBJ1-2; D uncertain. Germline values: CDR1 SNHLY, CDR2 FYNNEI. The length of the CDR3 is 16 residues. V was pared by 7 bases and J by 3 bases, with 21 bases between. This CDR3 is CASINRAQYSHYGYTF. DNA of the CDR3: TGTGCCAGCATTAACCGGGCACAATATAGTCACTATGGCTACACCTTC.

There are many counts of this clonotype. The chain employs TRBV6-5 and TRBJ1-4, with D hard to call. CDR1 is MNHEY, CDR2 SVGAGI, per germline. V lost 6 bases to trimming and J lost 4 bases, with 12 bases between them. The CDR3 is 14 residues long. As DNA, the CDR3 is TGTGCCAGCAGACGCCAGAGAAATAATGAAAAACTGTTTTTT. Protein sequence: CASRRQRNNEKLFF.

The V and J genes are TRBV15 and TRBJ2-1; weak D call: TRBD2 (6 bases). Germline V CDR1 and CDR2: LNHNV, YYDKDF (reference sequence). The CDR3 covers 11 residues. Between the trimmed V and J ends, which lost 2 bases and 10 bases, there was a span of 6 bases. CDR3 amino acids: CATSRLAEQFF. The CDR3, as DNA: TGTGCCACCAGCAGACTAGCGGAGCAGTTCTTC.

Regarding this clonotype: Because the CDR3 is missing its conserved closing phenylalanine or tryptophan, this is likely a read error. It is unclear where the CDR3 begins or ends on the DNA, so no DNA is shown, and the CDR3 is as TCRdb lists it. The chain recombines TRBV7-3 with TRBJ2-2; the tabulated D call, TRBD1, remains unverified against the DNA. The CDR3 is 17 residues long, counting both termini. Germline V gene lookup returns CDR1 SGHTA and CDR2 FQGTGA. The CDR3 spells CASLRRGHDDSGRGGAG.

This rearrangement joins TRBV12-3 or TRBV12-4 to TRBJ2-2; D gene uncertain. V shed 6 bases and J shed 0 bases, with 11 bases lying between them. The CDR3 covers 15 residues. CDR3 protein: CASRGSDANTGELFF. CDR3 DNA: TGTGCCAGCAGAGGCTCGGACGCGAACACCGGGGAGCTGTTTTTT.

This chain connects TRBV7-9 to TRBJ2-7, with D perhaps being TRBD1 or TRBD2 (5 bases each). CDR1 is SEHNR and CDR2 is FQNEAQ in the germline V gene (reference sequence). This CDR3 has 16 residues. V was clipped by 3 bases and J by 2 bases, with 17 bases between them. The CDR3 DNA is TGTGCCAGCAGCTTTGGTCCGGGAAGGGGAGCCTACGAGCAGTACTTC. It specifies CASSFGPGRGAYEQYF.

The genes are TRBV7-2 and TRBJ2-1; the D is unclear. Trimming left V 5 bases short and J 6 bases short, with 17 bases between. This CDR3 has 15 residues. From germline, CDR1 is SGHTA and CDR2 FQGNSA. The DNA for the CDR3 is TGTGCCAGCAGCCTATCGAGCCTCGGTCGCAATGAGCAGTTCTTC. Protein product: CASSLSSLGRNEQFF.

The chain employs TRBV15 and TRBJ1-4; D uncertain. Trimming took 0 bases from V and 8 from J, leaving 13 bases between them. The germline gives CDR1 LNHNV, CDR2 YYDKDF (reference sequence). The CDR3 covers 15 residues. Here the CDR3 DNA reads TGTGCCACCAGCAGAGAGAAGGGAACGGTCGAAAAACTGTTTTTT. Its protein is CATSREKGTVEKLFF.